The T cell receptor (beta chain) described here comes from a study of cytomegalovirus exposure and HLA in healthy donors. V lost 7 bases to trimming and J lost 10 bases; unmatched junction nucleotides: 4. The CDR3 is 12 amino acids. In germline, CDR1 is MNHNS, CDR2 SASEGT. Amplification used 60 Vbeta primers and 13 Jbeta primers. TCRdb's copy holds only in-frame clones and misses some; the assay was immunoSEQ multiplex PCR. Counted here are approximately 210,000 clones, around 82% occurring once; the ten biggest clones make up approximately 1.8%. This clonotype originated in a man younger than 35 in good health and CMV-seronegative. The J gene is TRBJ2-1, the V gene TRBV6-1; 10 bases are shared with TRBD2. Sequenced input: PBMCs. CDR3 sequence: CASTIAGGEQFF. The DNA of the CDR3 is TGTGCCAGCACCATAGCGGGGGGAGAGCAGTTCTTC.